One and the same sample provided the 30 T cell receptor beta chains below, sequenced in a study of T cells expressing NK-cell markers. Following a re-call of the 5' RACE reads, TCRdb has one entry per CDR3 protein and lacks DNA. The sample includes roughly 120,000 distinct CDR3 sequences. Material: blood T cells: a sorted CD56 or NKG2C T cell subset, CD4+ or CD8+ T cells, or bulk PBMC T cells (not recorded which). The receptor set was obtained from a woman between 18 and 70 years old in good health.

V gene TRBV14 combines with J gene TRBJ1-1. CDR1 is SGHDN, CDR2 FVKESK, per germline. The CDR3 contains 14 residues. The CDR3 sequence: CASSFSTIYTEAFF.

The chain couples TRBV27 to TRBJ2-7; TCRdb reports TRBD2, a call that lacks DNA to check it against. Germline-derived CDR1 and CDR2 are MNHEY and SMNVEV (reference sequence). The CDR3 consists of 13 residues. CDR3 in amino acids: CASSRGGPAEQYF.

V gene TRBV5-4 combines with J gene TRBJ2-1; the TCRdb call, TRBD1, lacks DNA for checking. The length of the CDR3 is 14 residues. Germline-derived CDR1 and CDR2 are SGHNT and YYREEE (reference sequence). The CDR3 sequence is CASSLGTEYNEQFF.

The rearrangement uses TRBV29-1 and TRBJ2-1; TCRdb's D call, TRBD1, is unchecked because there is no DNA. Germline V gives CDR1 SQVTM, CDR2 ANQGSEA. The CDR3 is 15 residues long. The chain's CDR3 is CSVEDFPTGGNEQFF.

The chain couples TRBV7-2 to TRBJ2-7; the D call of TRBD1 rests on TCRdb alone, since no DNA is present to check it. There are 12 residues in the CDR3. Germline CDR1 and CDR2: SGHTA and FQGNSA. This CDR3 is CALSGGSNEQYF. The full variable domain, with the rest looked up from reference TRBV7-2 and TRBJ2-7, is GAGVSQSPSNKVTEKGKDVELRCDPISGHTALYWYRQSLGQGLEFLIYFQGNSAPDKSGLPSDRFSAERTGGSVSTLTIQRTQQEDSAVYLCALSGGSNEQYFGPGTRLTVT.

The chain's CDR3 is CSADTTNQYNEQFF. The chain recombines TRBV20-1 with TRBJ2-1. This CDR3 has 14 residues. Germline V gene lookup returns CDR1 DFQATT and CDR2 SNEGSKA (reference sequence).

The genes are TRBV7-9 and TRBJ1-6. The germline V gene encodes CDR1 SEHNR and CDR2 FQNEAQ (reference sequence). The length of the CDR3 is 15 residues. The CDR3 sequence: CASSLPQAYNSPLHF.

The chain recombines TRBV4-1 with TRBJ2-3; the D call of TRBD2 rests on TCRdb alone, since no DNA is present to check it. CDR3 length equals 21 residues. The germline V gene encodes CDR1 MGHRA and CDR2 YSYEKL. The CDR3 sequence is CASSQEGTLAGGPVRTDTQYF.

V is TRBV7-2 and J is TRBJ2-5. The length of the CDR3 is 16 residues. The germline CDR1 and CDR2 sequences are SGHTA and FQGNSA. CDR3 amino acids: CASSLANFGAAETQYF.

CDR3 sequence reads: CASSQPALLYEQFF. The J gene is TRBJ2-1, the V gene TRBV4-1; TCRdb reports TRBD2, a call that lacks DNA to check it against. The length of the CDR3 is 14 residues. The V gene's germline CDR1 is MGHRA and CDR2 YSYEKL.

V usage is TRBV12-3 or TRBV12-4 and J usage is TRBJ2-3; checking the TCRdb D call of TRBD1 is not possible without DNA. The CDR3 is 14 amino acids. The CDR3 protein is CASSDNPSTDTQYF.

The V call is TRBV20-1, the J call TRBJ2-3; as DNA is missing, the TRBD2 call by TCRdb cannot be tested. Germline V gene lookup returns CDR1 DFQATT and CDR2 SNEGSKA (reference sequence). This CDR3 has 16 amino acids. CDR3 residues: CSARGLLAGVTDTQYF.

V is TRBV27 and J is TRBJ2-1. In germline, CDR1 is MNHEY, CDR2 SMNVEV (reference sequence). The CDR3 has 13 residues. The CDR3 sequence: CASSRNGDNEQFF.

CDR3 sequence: CASSLGDGQFF. This sequence joins TRBV6-2 or TRBV6-3 and TRBJ2-1; checking the TCRdb D call of TRBD1 is not possible without DNA. There are 11 residues in the CDR3. CDR1 and CDR2 from the germline V gene are MNHEY and SVGEGT.

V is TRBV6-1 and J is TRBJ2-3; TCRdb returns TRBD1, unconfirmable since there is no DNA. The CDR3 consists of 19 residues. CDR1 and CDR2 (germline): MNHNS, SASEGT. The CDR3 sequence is CASSRPGQGAMSETDTQYF.

The CDR3 loop reads CASGWPDTEAFF. This rearrangement joins TRBV3-1 to TRBJ1-1. This CDR3 has 12 amino acids. Germline V CDR1 and CDR2: LGHDT, YNNKEL (reference sequence).

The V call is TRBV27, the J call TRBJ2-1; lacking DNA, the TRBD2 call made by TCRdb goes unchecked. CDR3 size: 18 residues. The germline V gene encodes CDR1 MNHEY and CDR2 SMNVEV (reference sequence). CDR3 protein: CASSLGTEREGSYNEQFF.

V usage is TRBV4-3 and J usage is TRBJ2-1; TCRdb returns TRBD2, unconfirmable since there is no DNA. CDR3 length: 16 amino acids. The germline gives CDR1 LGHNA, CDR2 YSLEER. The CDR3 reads CASSQDRSGGAAEQFF.

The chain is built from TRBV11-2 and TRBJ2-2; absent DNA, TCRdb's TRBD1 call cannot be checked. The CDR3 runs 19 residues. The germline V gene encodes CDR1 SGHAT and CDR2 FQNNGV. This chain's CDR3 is CASSLDPGRGPANTGELFF.

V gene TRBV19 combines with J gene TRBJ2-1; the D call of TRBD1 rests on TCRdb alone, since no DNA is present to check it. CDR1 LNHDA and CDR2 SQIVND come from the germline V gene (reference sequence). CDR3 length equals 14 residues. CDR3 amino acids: CASSLQGAYNEQFF.

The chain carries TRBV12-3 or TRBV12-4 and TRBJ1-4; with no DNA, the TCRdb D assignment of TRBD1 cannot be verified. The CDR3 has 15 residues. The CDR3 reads CASNQYGTVNEKLFF.

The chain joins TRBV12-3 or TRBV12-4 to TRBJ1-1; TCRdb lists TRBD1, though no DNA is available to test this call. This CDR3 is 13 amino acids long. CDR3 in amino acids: CASTPGGGTEAFF.

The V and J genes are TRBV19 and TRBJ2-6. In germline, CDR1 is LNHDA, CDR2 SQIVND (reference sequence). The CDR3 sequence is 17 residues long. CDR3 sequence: CASSIDGDSSGANALTF.

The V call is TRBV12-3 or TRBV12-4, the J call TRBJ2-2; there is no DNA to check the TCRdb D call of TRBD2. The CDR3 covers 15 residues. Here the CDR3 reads CASSPTSGAVGELFF.

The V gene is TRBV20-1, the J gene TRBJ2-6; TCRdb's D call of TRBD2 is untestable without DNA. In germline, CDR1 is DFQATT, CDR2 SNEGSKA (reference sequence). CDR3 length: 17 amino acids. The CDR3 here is CSAGSSGGDSGANVLTF.

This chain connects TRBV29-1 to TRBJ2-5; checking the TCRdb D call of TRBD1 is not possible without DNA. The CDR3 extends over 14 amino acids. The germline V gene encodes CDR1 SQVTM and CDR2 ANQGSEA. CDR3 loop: CSVEWAGDQETQYF. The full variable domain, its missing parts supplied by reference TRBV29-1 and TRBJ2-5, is SAVISQKPSRDICQRGTSLTIQCQVDSQVTMMFWYRQQPGQSLTLIATANQGSEATYESGFVIDKFPISRPNLTFSTLTVSNMSPEDSSIYLCSVEWAGDQETQYFGPGTRLLVL.

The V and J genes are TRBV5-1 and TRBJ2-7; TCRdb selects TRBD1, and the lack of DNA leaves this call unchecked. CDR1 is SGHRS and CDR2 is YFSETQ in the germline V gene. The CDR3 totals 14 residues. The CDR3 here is CASSAWTGGYEQYF.

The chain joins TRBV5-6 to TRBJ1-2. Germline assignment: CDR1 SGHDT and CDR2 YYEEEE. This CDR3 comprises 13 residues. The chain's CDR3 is CASSLGPNYGYTF.

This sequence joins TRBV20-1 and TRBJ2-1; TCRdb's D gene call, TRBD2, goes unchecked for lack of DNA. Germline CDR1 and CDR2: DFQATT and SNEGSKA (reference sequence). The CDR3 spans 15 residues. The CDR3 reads CSASGGRDLDNEQFF.

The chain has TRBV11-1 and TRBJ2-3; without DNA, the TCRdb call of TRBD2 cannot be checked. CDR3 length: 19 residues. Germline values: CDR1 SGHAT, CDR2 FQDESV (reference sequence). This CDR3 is CASSPLSVWSSGIVDTQYF.